Below are 26 T cell receptor beta chains sequenced from a single sample in a study of control samples from healthy donors and cancer patients. Only in-frame clones appear in the TCRdb table, and some are missing; sequencing was by immunoSEQ multiplex PCR. The sample has tens of thousands of clones; about 87% are singletons. The source material was PBMCs. The receptors were gathered from a woman in her fifties or sixties with lung cancer.

The chain carries TRBV5-5 and TRBJ1-1; maybe TRBD1 (6 bases). The CDR3 runs to 16 residues. The V and J ends lost 3 bases and 2 bases respectively, with 17 bases between them. Germline V CDR1 and CDR2: SGHKS, YYEKEE (reference sequence). The CDR3 protein is CASSSLLRGPNTEAFF. The CDR3 DNA is TGTGCCAGCAGCTCCCTCCTCCGGGGGCCCAACACTGAAGCTTTCTTT.

This clone was counted once. The chain combines TRBV4-2 with TRBJ2-7, with D unresolved. The length of the CDR3 is 15 residues. V shed 1 base and J shed 2 bases, with 12 bases lying between them. CDR1 is LGHNA, CDR2 YNFKEQ, per germline. The CDR3 DNA is TGTGCCAGCAGCCAAGGGATCCATGGAACCTACGAGCAGTACTTC. Its translation: CASSQGIHGTYEQYF.

The rearrangement uses TRBV9 and TRBJ2-5; 9 nucleotides line up with TRBD2. V dropped 4 bases and J dropped 4; count of bases not matched to a gene: 17. The germline V gene has CDR1 SGDLS and CDR2 YYNGEE. The CDR3 has 18 residues. The CDR3 protein is CASSPGGAGGPRGETQYF. CDR3 in DNA: TGTGCCAGCAGCCCCGGAGGCGCGGGAGGGCCGCGGGGAGAGACCCAGTACTTC.

This clone was seen only a few times. The rearrangement uses TRBV2 and TRBJ2-5; 7 nucleotides match TRBD2. The CDR3 loop spans 15 amino acids. Unmatched junction bases numbered 6, after V lost 3 bases and J lost 2 bases. The germline gives CDR1 SNHLY, CDR2 FYNNEI. The DNA for the CDR3 is TGTGCCAGCAGTGACCCGGGAGGCCAACAAGAGACCCAGTACTTC. This encodes CASSDPGGQQETQYF. Complete variable domain (other parts from reference TRBV2 and TRBJ2-5): EPEVTQTPSHQVTQMGQEVILRCVPISNHLYFYWYRQILGQKVEFLVSFYNNEISEKSEIFDDQFSVERPDGSNFTLKIRSTKLEDSAMYFCASSDPGGQQETQYFGPGTRLLVL.

V and J are TRBV4-1 and TRBJ1-4, with D possibly matching TRBD1 (6 bases). The CDR3 contains 14 residues. Germline-derived CDR1 and CDR2 are MGHRA and YSYEKL. The V gene lost 5 bases and the J gene lost 7 bases, with 14 bases spanning the gap. The CDR3 DNA reads as TGCGCCAGCAGCTTCGCAGGGGAGCGTGAAAAACTGTTTTTT. This encodes CASSFAGEREKLFF.

The chain couples TRBV12-5 to TRBJ1-4; D may be TRBD1 (5 bases). The CDR3 covers 12 residues. Germline CDR1 reads LGHNT; CDR2 reads FRNRAP. Trimming stripped 1 base from V and 13 bases from J, with 10 bases between. CDR3 coding DNA: TGTGCTAGTGGTTTGGAAACCGGGGGACTGTTTTTT. Its translation is CASGLETGGLFF.

V usage is TRBV27 and J usage is TRBJ2-2; D is uncertain. V lost 0 bases and J lost 1, with 9 bases in between. The length of the CDR3 is 16 residues. The germline gives CDR1 MNHEY, CDR2 SMNVEV (reference sequence). In DNA, the CDR3 is TGTGCCAGCAGTTTATCGGTGAGGCAGAACACCGGGGAGCTGTTTTTT. It translates to CASSLSVRQNTGELFF.

The rearrangement uses TRBV29-1 and TRBJ2-7; 11 nucleotides line up with TRBD1. Germline values: CDR1 SQVTM, CDR2 ANQGSEA. CDR3 length: 14 residues. Germline trimming cut 2 bases from V and 4 bases from J; bases unmatched to any gene: 4. The CDR3 reads CSVELRDRGYEQYF. The CDR3 DNA reads as TGCAGCGTTGAACTCCGGGACAGGGGGTACGAGCAGTACTTC.

The rearrangement links TRBV6-5 to TRBJ2-5, with D possibly TRBD2 on 7 matching bases. Germline loops: CDR1 MNHEY, CDR2 SVGAGI. The CDR3 has 13 residues. Trimming removed 7 bases at V and 4 bases at J, with 13 bases between. The CDR3 DNA is TGTGCCAGCACCCGCGGGGGCGGAGAGACCCAGTACTTC. This encodes CASTRGGGETQYF.

The J gene is TRBJ2-1, the V gene TRBV30; D gene unclear. The ends were cut back, 8 bases at V and 10 bases at J, with 18 bases in the middle. CDR3 size: 12 residues. Germline V gene lookup returns CDR1 GTSNPN and CDR2 SVGIG (reference sequence). The CDR3 nucleotides are TGTGCCCGGCCCCCCCCTAGGTTGGAGCAGTTCTTC. Its protein is CARPPPRLEQFF.

As for this clone: Other DNA variants within this sample encode the same CDR3. CDR3 nucleotide sequence: TGTGCCAGCAGTGAAGCCCTAAACACTGAAGCTTTCTTT. Its protein is CASSEALNTEAFF. The V call is TRBV6-1, the J call TRBJ1-1; no clear D. V lost 0 bases, J lost 2 bases, and 4 bases lay in between. The CDR3 runs 13 residues. Germline V gives CDR1 MNHNS, CDR2 SASEGT.

The CDR3 region is CASSQATGGARLFF. Here the CDR3 DNA reads TGTGCCAGCAGCCAAGCTACAGGGGGCGCGAGACTGTTTTTT. The chain links TRBV3-1 (or the pseudogene TRBV3-2) to TRBJ1-4, with TRBD1 matching 9 bases. This CDR3 has 14 amino acids. CDR1 LGHDT and CDR2 YNNKEL come from the germline V gene (reference sequence). After removal of 1 base from V and 13 bases from J, the junction contained 7 bases not matched to a gene.

This chain links TRBV5-6 with TRBJ2-7, with D maybe TRBD2 (6 bases). Germline V gives CDR1 SGHDT, CDR2 YYEEEE. The CDR3 is 15 residues long. Between the trimmed V and J ends, which lost 4 bases and 3 bases, there was a span of 17 bases. The CDR3: CASSPRDGRYYEQYF. CDR3 in DNA: TGTGCCAGCAGCCCGCGGGACGGACGCTACTACGAGCAGTACTTC.

The chain links TRBV7-8 to TRBJ2-7, with TRBD2 matching 10 bases. CDR3 length: 14 amino acids. Germline assignment: CDR1 SGHVS and CDR2 FQNEAQ. Trimming cost V 7 bases and J 3 bases; bases outside gene matches: 6. This CDR3 reads CASTPGLADYEQYF. The CDR3 DNA sequence: TGTGCCAGCACCCCTGGACTAGCGGACTACGAGCAGTACTTC.

V usage is TRBV5-1 and J usage is TRBJ2-5; D not resolved. The length of the CDR3 is 13 residues. V was pared by 5 bases and J by 5 bases, with 13 bases between. Germline CDR1 SGHRS, CDR2 YFSETQ. Here the CDR3 DNA reads TGCGCCAGCAGTACCGACGTGAGGGAGACCCAGTACTTC. Protein: CASSTDVRETQYF.

The chain carries TRBV30 and TRBJ2-5, with D perhaps TRBD1 (5 bases). The CDR3 consists of 14 residues. The V gene's germline CDR1 is GTSNPN and CDR2 SVGIG (reference sequence). V was trimmed by 0 bases and J by 5 bases, leaving 13 bases between them. CDR3 DNA sequence: TGTGCCTGGAGTGTTAAAGGGGCCGGGGAGACCCAGTACTTC. This translates into CAWSVKGAGETQYF.

This chain connects TRBV27 to TRBJ1-6, with a tentative D call TRBD1 (6 bases). Trimming cost V 5 bases and J 9 bases, with 20 bases left between them. Germline-derived CDR1 and CDR2 are MNHEY and SMNVEV (reference sequence). The CDR3 has 16 amino acids. The DNA of the CDR3 is TGTGCCAGCAGTCCCCCCCGGGGGCAGGGAGTTTCACCCCTCCACTTT. It translates to CASSPPRGQGVSPLHF.

V usage is TRBV5-1 and J usage is TRBJ2-1, with 7 positions matching TRBD2. V was pared by 4 bases and J by 7 bases, with 11 bases of the junction left unmatched. This CDR3 has 15 residues. Germline V gene sequence: CDR1 SGHRS, CDR2 YFSETQ. The CDR3 spells CASSPLGGGRNEQFF. The CDR3 bases are TGCGCCAGCAGCCCCTTGGGGGGGGGACGGAATGAGCAGTTCTTC. Full variable domain (rest looked up from reference TRBV5-1 and TRBJ2-1): KAGVTQTPRYLIKTRGQQVTLSCSPISGHRSVSWYQQTPGQGLQFLFEYFSETQRNKGNFPGRFSGRQFSNSRSEMNVSTLELGDSALYLCASSPLGGGRNEQFFGPGTRLTVL.

The chain joins TRBV20-1 to TRBJ1-4, with TRBD1 matching over 7 bases. V trimming: 3 bases; J trimming: 5 bases; junction bases outside the gene matches: 9. The germline V gene has CDR1 DFQATT and CDR2 SNEGSKA (reference sequence). This CDR3 contains 15 residues. The chain's CDR3 is CSASGAGGGNEKLFF. CDR3 coding DNA: TGCAGTGCTAGTGGGGCAGGGGGTGGGAATGAAAAACTGTTTTTT.

The chain joins TRBV10-3 to TRBJ2-7; 7 bases match TRBD1. The ends lost 3 bases at V and 4 bases at J; junction bases unmatched: 9. The germline CDR1 and CDR2 sequences are ENHRY and SYGVKD. The CDR3 is 15 residues long. CDR3 DNA sequence: TGTGCCATCAGTGATCTAACAGGGGCAGGGTACGAGCAGTACTTC. Protein: CAISDLTGAGYEQYF.

The V gene is TRBV19, the J gene TRBJ2-3; 8 bases align to TRBD2. The CDR3 runs 14 residues. V shed 8 bases, J shed 6 bases, and the junction held 10 bases outside the gene matches. Germline V gene data show CDR1 as LNHDA and CDR2 as SQIVND (reference sequence). CDR3 loop: CASAGGLGRDTQYF. The CDR3 DNA follows: TGTGCCAGTGCTGGGGGACTAGGTCGGGATACGCAGTATTTT.

The CDR3 loop is CASGENTGELFF. As DNA, the CDR3 is TGTGCCAGCGGAGAGAACACCGGGGAGCTGTTTTTT. The chain couples TRBV28 to TRBJ2-2; D is unclear. Trimming cost V 8 bases and J 1 base, with 5 bases left between them. Germline assignment: CDR1 MDHEN and CDR2 SYDVKM. The CDR3 has 12 amino acids.

V gene TRBV11-2 combines with J gene TRBJ2-1, with 13 bases that match TRBD2. The CDR3 has 17 amino acids. Germline CDR1 and CDR2: SGHAT and FQNNGV. Trimming took 0 bases from V and 9 from J; bases not matched to a gene: 8. CDR3 protein: CASSLDLGTSGVAEQFF. CDR3 nucleotides: TGTGCCAGCAGCTTAGATTTGGGGACTAGCGGGGTTGCTGAGCAGTTCTTC.

The V and J genes are TRBV6-1 and TRBJ2-5; D perhaps matches TRBD2 (6 bases). Germline CDR1 is MNHNS and CDR2 is SASEGT. The CDR3 has 13 amino acids. Trimming removed 3 bases at V and 10 bases at J, with 15 bases between. The CDR3 nucleotides are TGTGCCAGCAGTGATGGCGGGGTTTGGATCCAGTACTTC. The encoded protein is CASSDGGVWIQYF.

This chain connects TRBV7-3 to TRBJ2-1; tentatively, D is TRBD2 (6 bases). V gave up 6 bases and J gave up 0 bases, with 12 bases separating them. The CDR3 has 15 amino acids. Germline V CDR1 and CDR2: SGHTA, FQGTGA. CDR3 loop: CASSGGATSYNEQFF. Written as DNA, the CDR3 is TGTGCCAGCAGTGGCGGGGCGACCTCCTACAATGAGCAGTTCTTC.

This chain connects TRBV6-1 to TRBJ1-2, with D unresolved. This CDR3 has 14 residues. The germline gives CDR1 MNHNS, CDR2 SASEGT. With 1 base removed from V and 2 bases from J, the gap between germline ends came to 8 bases. The CDR3 coding sequence is TGTGCCAGCAGTGAAGGAACGGGAAACTATGGCTACACCTTC. Its translation is CASSEGTGNYGYTF.